This T cell receptor beta chain was profiled in a study of cytomegalovirus exposure and HLA in healthy donors. Study outcomes and limitations: Some TCR beta chains (around 180 of them) were listed as cytomegalovirus-associated. The classifier reportedly diagnosed cytomegalovirus status with high sensitivity and specificity. It was taken for granted in presence/absence analyses that sequencing depth across donors was roughly uniform. Later analysis associated a missense DCLRE1C variant with TCR beta V- and J-gene trimming.

PCR was performed using 60 Vbeta and 13 Jbeta primers. The protocol was immunoSEQ multiplex PCR, while the TCRdb copy is restricted to in-frame clones and leaves out a portion. The table has around 89,000 clones, more than 70% seen once. Comments on this clone: Its specificity is unknown.

The CDR3 runs to 13 residues. The V end was cut by 8 bases, the J end by 2 bases, with 13 bases between. Looked up from germline, CDR1 is ENHRY and CDR2 is SYGVKD. The clonotype was recovered from a man aged 35-49 years in good health and CMV-seronegative. The chain carries TRBV10-3 and TRBJ2-7; D not certain. Specimen: PBMCs. CDR3 sequence (DNA): TGTGCCATCTCGGAGCCTGGAACCTACGAGCAGTACTTC. Amino acid sequence: CAISEPGTYEQYF.